Detailed here is one TCR beta chain. Its specificity is unknown. Only in-frame clones appear in the TCRdb table, and some are missing; sequencing was by immunoSEQ multiplex PCR. The data contain approximately 92,000 clones, about four fifths of them seen just once; the ten biggest clones take up over 6.5%. This specimen comes from a study of a mutant IDH1 vaccine in newly diagnosed glioma. General study findings and limits: Seemingly, pseudoprogression had no relation to changes in the top peripheral T cell clonotypes.

The germline gives CDR1 KGHSH, CDR2 LQKENI. V lost 1 base to trimming and J lost 5 bases, with 14 bases between them. This CDR3 is built from 15 residues. Time point specified: baseline, week 1 (first vaccination visit). Treatment described: pre-vaccination baseline after standard-of-care therapy. Astrocytomas that were new, WHO grade 3 or 4, IDH1-mutant and ATRX-lost were present in the donors. Here the sequenced sample was PBMCs, taken from a glioma patient treated with radiotherapy, temozolomide or both. The genes are TRBV18 and TRBJ2-5; weak D call: TRBD1 (5 bases). The sequence derives from a man aged 40-49 years with glioma. CDR3 sequence (DNA): TGTGCCAGCTCACCACAAGAATGGGGCGAGGAGACCCAGTACTTC. Translating it yields CASSPQEWGEETQYF. Variable domain in full (rest from reference TRBV18 and TRBJ2-5): NAGVMQNPRHLVRRRGQEARLRCSPMKGHSHVYWYRQLPEEGLKFMVYLQKENIIDESGMPKERFSAEFPKEGPSILRIQQVVRGDSAAYFCASSPQEWGEETQYFGPGTRLLVL.